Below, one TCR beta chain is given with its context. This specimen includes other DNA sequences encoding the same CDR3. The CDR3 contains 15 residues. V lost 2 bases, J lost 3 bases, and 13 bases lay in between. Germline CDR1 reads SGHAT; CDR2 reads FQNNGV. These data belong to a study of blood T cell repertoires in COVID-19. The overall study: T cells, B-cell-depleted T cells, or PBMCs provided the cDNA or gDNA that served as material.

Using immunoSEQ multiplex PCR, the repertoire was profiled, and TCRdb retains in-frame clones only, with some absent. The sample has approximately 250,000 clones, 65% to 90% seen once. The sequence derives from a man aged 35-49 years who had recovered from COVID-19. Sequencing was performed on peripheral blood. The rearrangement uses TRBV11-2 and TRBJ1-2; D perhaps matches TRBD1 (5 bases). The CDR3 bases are TGTGCCAGCAGCTTAACAGGAATAGGTCACTATGGCTACACCTTC. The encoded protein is CASSLTGIGHYGYTF.